A single sample is the source of the 21 T cell receptor beta chains below, sequenced in a study of T cell responses to AZD1222 COVID-19 vaccine. Some clones are missing from TCRdb's copy, which holds only in-frame ones; the method was immunoSEQ multiplex PCR. The sample lists under 110,000 clones, about 90% occurring once. The material sequenced was peripheral blood, taken on day 0 of AZD1222 vaccination. The source of these receptors is an adult in good health.

Remarks on this clone: Mismatch with germline at one junction end may stem from a read error. The J gene is TRBJ1-5, the V gene TRBV4-1, with TRBD1 matching over 8 bases. Germline V CDR1 and CDR2: MGHRA, YSYEKL. The CDR3 is 16 residues long. CDR3 sequence reads: CASSQDGGQGNQPQHF. In nucleotides, the CDR3 is TGCGCCAGCAGTCAAGACGGAGGACAGGGAAATCAGCCCCAGCATTTT.

V usage is TRBV10-1 and J usage is TRBJ2-1; 9 bases map to TRBD2. With 0 bases clipped from V and 10 bases from J, the junction kept 1 base outside the gene matches. This CDR3 contains 13 residues. Looked up from germline, CDR1 is WNHNN and CDR2 is SYGVQD (reference sequence). DNA for the CDR3: TGCGCCAGCAGTGAGTCGACTAGCGGAGAGCAGTTCTTC. Its translation is CASSESTSGEQFF.

This rearrangement joins TRBV5-1 to TRBJ2-3; D not resolved. CDR3 length equals 14 residues. The V end lost 0 bases, the J end lost 2 bases, and 7 bases lay between the germline ends. The germline gives CDR1 SGHRS, CDR2 YFSETQ. The CDR3 region is CASSLVAHTDTQYF. CDR3 DNA: TGCGCCAGCAGCTTGGTTGCTCACACAGATACGCAGTATTTT.

J is TRBJ2-1 and V is TRBV6-5, with TRBD2 matching over 11 bases. With V trimmed by 0 bases and J by 13 bases, 5 bases remained unmatched. The length of the CDR3 is 14 residues. Germline V lookup: CDR1 MNHEY, CDR2 SVGAGI. Here the CDR3 reads CASSYSRLAGLQFF. The CDR3 DNA reads as TGTGCCAGCAGTTACTCCAGACTAGCGGGACTTCAGTTCTTC.

V usage is TRBV11-2 and J usage is TRBJ2-1, with D possibly called TRBD1 or TRBD2 (5 bases each). Trimming stripped 7 bases from V and 4 bases from J, with 23 bases between. The CDR3 sequence is 17 residues long. Germline V CDR1 and CDR2: SGHAT, FQNNGV. The CDR3 loop reads CASILGGWTKDYNEQFF. DNA of the CDR3: TGTGCCAGCATCCTTGGGGGTTGGACAAAGGATTACAATGAGCAGTTCTTC.

As concerns this clone: A read error may produce the germline difference seen at one junction end. The V gene is TRBV5-4, the J gene TRBJ2-1; TRBD1 matches 12 bases. CDR1 is SGHNT and CDR2 is YYREEE in the germline V gene (reference sequence). The CDR3 contains 16 residues. Here the CDR3 reads CASISSPGQGANKQFF. The CDR3 region has the DNA TGTGCCAGCATCAGTTCACCGGGACAGGGGGCCAATAAGCAGTTCTTC.

The chain recombines TRBV12-3 or TRBV12-4 with TRBJ1-5, with D hard to call. V was shortened by 5 bases and J by 4 bases, with 6 bases between the two germline ends. The CDR3 covers 12 residues. CDR3 coding DNA: TGTGCCAGCAGTGCACATAATCAGCCCCAGCATTTT. It codes for CASSAHNQPQHF.

This rearrangement joins TRBV5-1 to TRBJ2-1, with TRBD1 matching 8 bases. Germline values: CDR1 SGHRS, CDR2 YFSETQ. The CDR3 is 15 residues long. V shed 2 bases, J shed 6 bases, and the junction held 7 bases outside the gene matches. CDR3 region: CASSLRQGMGNEQFF. The DNA for the CDR3 is TGCGCCAGCAGCTTAAGACAGGGGATGGGCAATGAGCAGTTCTTC. The whole variable domain, filled in from reference TRBV5-1 and TRBJ2-1, reads KAGVTQTPRYLIKTRGQQVTLSCSPISGHRSVSWYQQTPGQGLQFLFEYFSETQRNKGNFPGRFSGRQFSNSRSEMNVSTLELGDSALYLCASSLRQGMGNEQFFGPGTRLTVL.

The chain has TRBV5-1 and TRBJ1-3, with TRBD1 identical over 10 bases. Germline V gene data show CDR1 as SGHRS and CDR2 as YFSETQ. The V gene end was trimmed by 4 bases and the J gene end by 2 bases; junction bases not matched to a gene: 3. The CDR3 runs to 15 residues. CDR3 sequence (DNA): TGCGCCAGCAGCATAGGGACAGGGGCTGGAAACACCATATATTTT. Translation gives CASSIGTGAGNTIYF.

This sequence joins TRBV5-4 and TRBJ2-5, with a possible D match to TRBD2 (6 bases). V was pared by 4 bases and J by 4 bases, with 23 bases between. The CDR3 spans 17 residues. Germline CDR1 and CDR2: SGHNT and YYREEE (reference sequence). CDR3 sequence: CASSPPGRNGRGETQYF. The CDR3 DNA is TGTGCCAGCAGCCCACCCGGACGGAACGGGCGGGGAGAGACCCAGTACTTC.

The rearrangement joins TRBV5-1 to TRBJ2-2; 11 bases agree with TRBD2. Trimming took 4 bases from V and 5 from J; bases not matched to a gene: 7. The CDR3 has 16 residues. CDR1 SGHRS and CDR2 YFSETQ come from the germline V gene. CDR3 protein: CASSRLAGGGTGELFF. CDR3 bases: TGCGCCAGCAGCCGTCTAGCGGGAGGTGGAACCGGGGAGCTGTTTTTT.

This chain uses TRBV10-2 with TRBJ1-1, with D unresolved. CDR3 length: 12 amino acids. Trimming took off 2 bases at V and 3 bases at J, with 4 bases between the two ends. Germline CDR1 reads WSHSY; CDR2 reads SAAADI. The CDR3 bases are TGCGCCAGCAGTGAGGATTACACTGAAGCTTTCTTT. Translated, it gives CASSEDYTEAFF.

Written as DNA, the CDR3 is TGCGCCAGCAGTGCCGACAGTCTGGGCAATCAGCCCCAGCATTTT. Its protein is CASSADSLGNQPQHF. The chain carries TRBV10-2 and TRBJ1-5; tentatively, D is TRBD1 (5 bases). The germline V gene has CDR1 WSHSY and CDR2 SAAADI. The CDR3 runs 15 residues. Trimming took off 4 bases at V and 2 bases at J, with 12 bases between the two ends.

V is TRBV6-4 and J is TRBJ2-2, with unresolved D. This CDR3 comprises 15 residues. Trimming stripped 2 bases from V and 4 bases from J, with 11 bases between. CDR1 is MRHNA and CDR2 is SNTAGT in the germline V gene. The CDR3 region is CASSDSHDGTGELFF. The CDR3 DNA reads TGTGCCAGCAGTGACAGCCACGATGGCACCGGGGAGCTGTTTTTT.

The V and J genes are TRBV11-1 and TRBJ2-7; 8 bases align to TRBD1. The CDR3 consists of 15 residues. The germline V gene encodes CDR1 SGHAT and CDR2 FQDESV (reference sequence). V lost 2 bases, J lost 2 bases, and 5 bases stayed unmatched. The CDR3, as DNA: TGTGCCAGCAGCTTAAACCCGGGACAGGCCTACGAGCAGTACTTC. It encodes CASSLNPGQAYEQYF.

This chain joins TRBV27 and TRBJ1-2; D is uncertain. This CDR3 region has 15 residues. The ends were cut back, 3 bases at V and 2 bases at J, with 13 bases in the middle. Germline values: CDR1 MNHEY, CDR2 SMNVEV (reference sequence). The CDR3 bases are TGTGCCAGCAGTTTTTTGTCGATGCCGAACTATGGCTACACCTTC. It translates to CASSFLSMPNYGYTF.

The rearrangement uses TRBV10-3 and TRBJ2-3, with 12 positions matching TRBD2. Germline V CDR1 and CDR2: ENHRY, SYGVKD. The CDR3 loop spans 18 amino acids. V was pared by 3 bases and J by 1 base, with 8 bases of the junction left unmatched. In DNA form, the CDR3 reads TGTGCCATCAGTGACGGGACTAGCGGGCCGTTCGGCACAGATACGCAGTATTTT. This codes for CAISDGTSGPFGTDTQYF.

This clone was recorded a few times. V is TRBV5-6 and J is TRBJ2-1; 12 bases agree with TRBD2. V lost 3 bases, J lost 4 bases, and 5 bases stayed unmatched. The CDR3 contains 16 residues. CDR1 is SGHDT, CDR2 YYEEEE, per germline. This CDR3 reads CASSYIGLAGYNEQFF. CDR3 DNA: TGTGCCAGCAGCTACATTGGACTAGCGGGATACAATGAGCAGTTCTTC.

The rearrangement links TRBV5-6 to TRBJ1-2; D gene uncertain. The V and J ends lost 5 bases and 3 bases respectively, with 14 bases between them. From germline, CDR1 is SGHDT and CDR2 YYEEEE. The length of the CDR3 is 14 residues. In DNA form, the CDR3 reads TGTGCCAGCAGGGTAGGCGGGGAATACTATGGCTACACCTTC. Translating it yields CASRVGGEYYGYTF.

Regarding this clone: The junction departs from germline at one end; a sequencing error may be responsible. This chain connects TRBV3-1 (or the pseudogene TRBV3-2) to TRBJ1-2; 9 nucleotides line up with TRBD1. Germline loops: CDR1 LGHDT, CDR2 YNNKEL (reference sequence). The CDR3 contains 16 residues. DNA of the CDR3: TGTGCCAGCAGCAAAGAACAGGGGGCGTATGGGTATGGCTACACCTTC. This gives the protein CASSKEQGAYGYGYTF.

This clone was recorded only once. The J gene is TRBJ2-1, the V gene TRBV7-9, with 10 bases lining up with TRBD1. Germline trimming cut 4 bases from V and 4 bases from J; bases unmatched to any gene: 7. CDR3 length: 16 amino acids. Germline V gives CDR1 SEHNR, CDR2 FQNEAQ (reference sequence). CDR3 loop: CASSSWTGGEYNEQFF. The DNA for the CDR3 is TGTGCCAGCAGCTCATGGACAGGGGGAGAATACAATGAGCAGTTCTTC.